A single sample gave rise to the 5 T cell receptor beta chains below, sequenced in a study of blood T cells in healthy people across ages. The second PCR ran about 6 to 11 cycles with a sample-barcoded 5' primer and J-beta primers. One entry per CDR3 protein, called by TCRdb with MiXCR from the 5' RACE reads. This sample has fewer than 900,000 distinct CDR3 sequences, with about 36% found just once. Sequenced material: blood. The receptors originated from a man aged 18-30 years in good health.

This chain joins TRBV27 and TRBJ2-4; 7 positions agree with TRBD1. There are 18 residues in the CDR3. J gave up 0 bases and V 7 bases, and 15 bases lay outside the gene matches. Germline CDR1 and CDR2: MNHEY and SMNVEV (reference sequence). The CDR3 nucleotides are TGTGCCAGCAAAACGACAGGGTACCCCGCTTTAGCCAAAAACATTCAGTACTTC. Amino acids: CASKTTGYPALAKNIQYF.

This clonotype was seen many times. The chain recombines TRBV10-3 with TRBJ2-1, with D possibly being TRBD1 or TRBD2 (5 bases each). The CDR3 is 14 residues long. Trimming shortened V by 3 bases and J by 3 bases, and 9 bases separated the two germline ends. Per the germline V gene, CDR1 is ENHRY and CDR2 is SYGVKD. CDR3 loop: CAISERGRYNEQFF. As DNA, the CDR3 is TGTGCCATCAGTGAAAGGGGACGCTACAATGAGCAGTTCTTC.

This clonotype was picked up a small number of times. The rearrangement links TRBV20-1 to TRBJ2-5, with TRBD2 matching over 9 bases. Looked up from germline, CDR1 is DFQATT and CDR2 is SNEGSKA (reference sequence). Unmatched junction bases numbered 16, after V lost 4 bases and J lost 4 bases. The CDR3 covers 17 residues. This chain's CDR3 is CSAKTSGTHPLGETQYF. CDR3 in DNA: TGCAGTGCTAAGACTAGCGGAACGCACCCCCTGGGAGAGACCCAGTACTTC.

This sequence joins TRBV7-2 and TRBJ1-2, with D unclear. The germline gives CDR1 SGHTA, CDR2 FQGNSA. V shed 0 bases and J shed 4 bases, with 9 bases lying between them. This CDR3 has 14 amino acids. The DNA for the CDR3 is TGTGCCAGCAGCTTAGCGGTCTACTCCTATGGCTACACCTTC. This sequence encodes CASSLAVYSYGYTF.

This clonotype was picked up many times. V and J are TRBV7-3 and TRBJ2-1; D not resolved. Germline assignment: CDR1 SGHTA and CDR2 FQGTGA. CDR3 size: 13 residues. Trimming cost V 0 bases and J 6 bases, with 6 bases left between them. The CDR3 DNA follows: TGTGCCAGCAGCTTAACGCCCGGCAATGAGCAGTTCTTC. Translation gives CASSLTPGNEQFF.